A selection of T cell receptor beta chains follows, all from one sample in a study of blood T cells in healthy people across ages. Each CDR3 protein is one row after TCRdb ran MiXCR on the 5' RACE reads. The data contain over 1,500,000 distinct CDR3 sequences, approximately 50% of them singletons. Material for sequencing was blood. The receptors derive from a woman between 40 and 50 years old in good health. Each CDR3 is given with its conserved first and last residue. Each record gives: V gene, clone size, D gene, J gene, CDR3 protein, CDR3 DNA. The D gene is left open where the match is weak. Where a row states a size, it is once, few, many or the class of an expanded clone; other rows omit it.

TRBV27	NA	NA	TRBJ2-7	CASSCGLSYEQYF	TGTGCCAGCAGTTGTGGGCTCTCCTACGAGCAGTACTTC
TRBV29-1	NA	TRBD1	TRBJ2-3	CSVGGTGTDTQYF	TGCAGCGTTGGAGGGACAGGAACAGATACGCAGTATTTT
TRBV7-2	NA	NA	TRBJ1-2	CASSLAQYNYGYTF	TGTGCCAGCAGCTTAGCGCAGTATAACTATGGCTACACCTTC
TRBV27	NA	NA	TRBJ2-6	CASSAPDGRSSGANVLTF	TGTGCCAGCAGTGCACCGGACGGGCGAAGCTCTGGGGCCAACGTCCTGACTTTC
TRBV4-1	NA	NA	TRBJ1-1	CASSQQAGARSEAFF	TGCGCCAGCAGCCAGCAAGCAGGGGCCCGCTCGGAAGCTTTCTTT
TRBV7-8	NA	NA	TRBJ2-5	CASSYHTAPNGVTQYF	TGTGCCAGCAGCTATCACACCGCCCCGAATGGGGTGACCCAGTACTTC
TRBV4-1	once	TRBD1	TRBJ1-4	CASSQEDRGREKLFF	TGCGCCAGCAGCCAAGAAGACAGGGGAAGGGAAAAACTGTTTTTT
TRBV19	few	NA	TRBJ2-7	CASSIADGRPYEQYF	TGTGCCAGTAGTATAGCCGATGGACGCCCCTACGAGCAGTACTTC
TRBV9	NA	TRBD2	TRBJ2-6	CASALGGTNVLTF	TGTGCCAGCGCCTTGGGGGGGACCAACGTCCTGACTTTC
TRBV7-2	NA	NA	TRBJ2-5	CASSSQPMGTETQYF	TGTGCCAGCAGCTCCCAACCCATGGGTACGGAGACCCAGTACTTC
TRBV19	NA	TRBD2	TRBJ2-1	CASSIGLAGGYNEQFF	TGTGCCAGTAGTATTGGCCTAGCGGGGGGGTACAATGAGCAGTTCTTC
TRBV7-8	NA	NA	TRBJ2-5	CASSLLTGQNQETQYF	TGTGCCAGCAGCTTATTGACCGGACAGAATCAAGAGACCCAGTACTTC